What follows are 20 T cell receptor beta chains derived from one specimen sequenced in a study of identical twins' blood T cells. In TCRdb, the 5' RACE reads were re-called with MiXCR into one record per CDR3 protein. The sample consists of fewer than 450,000 distinct CDR3 sequences, 28% of them appearing once. Sequencing input: PBMCs. These receptors all come from a woman between 18 and 50 years old in good health.

This sequence joins TRBV19 and TRBJ2-1; maybe TRBD2 (5 bases). The V end was cut by 6 bases, the J end by 6 bases, with 12 bases between. Germline assignment: CDR1 LNHDA and CDR2 SQIVND (reference sequence). The CDR3 runs to 13 residues. Written as DNA, the CDR3 is TGTGCCAGTAGCACCTACAGCGGCAATGAGCAGTTCTTC. This gives the protein CASSTYSGNEQFF.

This clonotype has just a few counts. The genes are TRBV20-1 and TRBJ2-5, with a tentative D call TRBD2 (6 bases). V lost 0 bases to trimming and J lost 2 bases, with 16 bases between them. The CDR3 runs 16 residues. Germline V lookup: CDR1 DFQATT, CDR2 SNEGSKA (reference sequence). CDR3 amino acids: CSARDLEGGEQETQYF. In DNA, the CDR3 is TGCAGTGCTAGAGATCTCGAAGGAGGGGAACAAGAGACCCAGTACTTC.

This clonotype was counted many times. V gene TRBV3-1 combines with J gene TRBJ1-5, with D unclear. The V and J ends lost 5 bases and 2 bases respectively, with 10 bases between them. This CDR3 has 14 amino acids. CDR1 and CDR2 (germline): LGHDT, YNNKEL (reference sequence). CDR3 sequence reads: CASSINRGNQPQHF. The CDR3 DNA is TGTGCCAGCAGCATCAATCGGGGCAATCAGCCCCAGCATTTT. The variable domain in full, with the rest retrieved from reference TRBV3-1 and TRBJ1-5, is DTAVSQTPKYLVTQMGNDKSIKCEQNLGHDTMYWYKQDSKKFLKIMFSYNNKELIINETVPNRFSPKSPDKAHLNLHINSLELGDSAVYFCASSINRGNQPQHFGDGTRLSIL.

This clonotype was observed many times. V and J are TRBV6-5 and TRBJ1-3, with D uncertain. Germline V gene lookup returns CDR1 MNHEY and CDR2 SVGAGI. Trimming left V 5 bases short and J 0 bases short, with 14 bases between. CDR3 size: 16 residues. The CDR3 spells CASSPYSPFSGNTIYF. The CDR3 coding sequence is TGTGCCAGCAGTCCGTACAGCCCTTTCTCTGGAAACACCATATATTTT.

On this clonotype itself: This could be a read error, since a much larger clone is one nucleotide away. In DNA form, the CDR3 reads TGTGCCAGCAGCTCGGGACAGCCTTACACTGAAACTTTCTTT. This gives the protein CASSSGQPYTETFF. The rearrangement links TRBV7-2 to TRBJ1-1; 7 bases match TRBD1. The CDR3 has 14 amino acids. CDR1 is SGHTA and CDR2 is FQGNSA in the germline V gene. The full variable domain, completed using reference TRBV7-2 and TRBJ1-1, is GAGVSQSPSNKVTEKGKDVELRCDPISGHTALYWYRQSLGQGLEFLIYFQGNSAPDKSGLPSDRFSAERTGGSVSTLTIQRTQQEDSAVYLCASSSGQPYTETFFGQGTRLTVV.

A note on this clonotype: A read error is possible here, since a much larger clone lies one base away. The chain couples TRBV10-3 to TRBJ2-3; unclear D gene. The CDR3 loop spans 11 amino acids. V was shortened by 3 bases and J by 6 bases, with 4 bases between the two germline ends. In germline, CDR1 is ENHRY, CDR2 SYGVKD. The CDR3 DNA reads as TGTGCCATCAGTGATTCGGATACGCAGTATTTT. Translating gives CAISDSDTQYF.

This clonotype was found a few times. This chain connects TRBV29-1 to TRBJ1-1; possibly TRBD1 for D (5 bases). Trimming removed 8 bases from V and 4 bases from J, with 17 bases in between. CDR3 length equals 13 residues. CDR1 is SQVTM, CDR2 ANQGSEA, per germline. This chain's CDR3 is CSLRKGWGTEAFF. CDR3 bases: TGCAGCCTTCGTAAGGGGTGGGGCACTGAAGCTTTCTTT.

In this sample, this clonotype turned up many times. The chain's CDR3 is CASSQEGAHSPLHF. CDR3 in DNA: TGCGCCAGCAGCCAAGAGGGGGCCCATTCACCCCTCCACTTT. The rearrangement joins TRBV4-3 to TRBJ1-6; D is possibly TRBD1 (6 bases). Trimming pared 0 bases from V and 8 bases from J, leaving 8 bases between. CDR1 is LGHNA and CDR2 is YSLEER in the germline V gene. This CDR3 region has 14 residues.

This clonotype has a count of ten or more. The rearrangement uses TRBV29-1 and TRBJ2-7, with 10 bases aligning to TRBD1. V shed 2 bases and J 2 bases; nucleotides not matched to a gene: 6. Germline V lookup: CDR1 SQVTM, CDR2 ANQGSEA. The CDR3 sequence is 15 residues long. This CDR3 reads CSVEKGQGFTYEQYF. The CDR3 region has the DNA TGCAGCGTTGAAAAGGGACAGGGGTTCACCTACGAGCAGTACTTC.

The chain couples TRBV15 to TRBJ2-3; D is uncertain. The germline V gene has CDR1 LNHNV and CDR2 YYDKDF (reference sequence). The V and J ends lost 4 bases and 0 bases respectively, with 8 bases between them. This CDR3 is 14 amino acids long. The CDR3 loop reads CATSTRDSTDTQYF. The CDR3 region has the DNA TGTGCCACCAGCACCAGAGATAGCACAGATACGCAGTATTTT.

The chain links TRBV9 to TRBJ2-4; D possibly corresponds to TRBD1 (6 bases). V was clipped by 4 bases and J by 5 bases, with 10 bases between them. This CDR3 contains 13 residues. In germline, CDR1 is SGDLS, CDR2 YYNGEE. CDR3 sequence: CASSQGPENIQYF. As DNA, the CDR3 is TGTGCCAGCAGCCAGGGGCCAGAAAACATTCAGTACTTC.

The V call is TRBV6-1, the J call TRBJ1-5, with D uncertain. This CDR3 comprises 13 residues. Germline CDR1 is MNHNS and CDR2 is SASEGT. V lost 8 bases and J 2 bases, leaving 10 bases between the germline ends. The CDR3 reads CASRLSGNQPQHF. For the CDR3, the DNA is TGTGCCAGCCGACTATCTGGCAATCAGCCCCAGCATTTT.

V usage is TRBV27 and J usage is TRBJ2-3; 7 nucleotides align to TRBD2. In germline, CDR1 is MNHEY, CDR2 SMNVEV (reference sequence). This CDR3 is 15 amino acids long. With V trimmed by 2 bases and J by 6 bases, 8 bases remained unmatched. The CDR3 DNA sequence: TGTGCCAGCAGTTTACGACGGGGGGTAGGGGATACGCAGTATTTT. Translated, it gives CASSLRRGVGDTQYF.

This clonotype has more than one count but fewer than ten. The V gene is TRBV20-1, the J gene TRBJ2-1, with TRBD2 matching over 8 bases. The CDR3 length is 13 residues. Germline loops: CDR1 DFQATT, CDR2 SNEGSKA (reference sequence). Losses at the gene ends were 6 bases for V and 9 bases for J; bases not matched to a gene: 10. CDR3 protein: CSAKRGPLSEQFF. As DNA, the CDR3 is TGCAGTGCAAAGCGGGGGCCACTCAGTGAGCAGTTCTTC.

The table lists this clonotype with a few counts. This chain joins TRBV20-1 and TRBJ2-3; TRBD2 agrees at 7 bases. V shed 5 bases, J shed 4 bases, and the junction held 9 bases outside the gene matches. Germline CDR1 reads DFQATT; CDR2 reads SNEGSKA (reference sequence). CDR3 size: 14 residues. This CDR3 reads CSARKAGAADTQYF. The CDR3 nucleotides read TGCAGTGCTCGGAAGGCGGGAGCTGCAGATACGCAGTATTTT.

The rearrangement joins TRBV15 to TRBJ1-1; D gene ambiguous. Germline V lookup: CDR1 LNHNV, CDR2 YYDKDF (reference sequence). V was trimmed by 0 bases and J by 4 bases, leaving 6 bases between them. CDR3 length: 13 amino acids. The CDR3 sequence is CATSRDYRTEAFF. CDR3 nucleotides: TGTGCCACCAGCAGAGATTATCGCACTGAAGCTTTCTTT. Full variable domain (remainder filled in from reference TRBV15 and TRBJ1-1): DAMVIQNPRYQVTQFGKPVTLSCSQTLNHNVMYWYQQKSSQAPKLLFHYYDKDFNNEADTPDNFQSRRPNTSFCFLDIRSPGLGDTAMYLCATSRDYRTEAFFGQGTRLTVV.

This clonotype was seen a few times. This sequence joins TRBV7-9 and TRBJ1-1; D is possibly TRBD1 (6 bases). V lost 7 bases and J 5 bases, leaving 11 bases between the germline ends. Germline CDR1 reads SEHNR; CDR2 reads FQNEAQ (reference sequence). The CDR3 totals 12 residues. The CDR3 DNA is TGTGCCAGCAAGGGGGGCGAGACTGAAGCTTTCTTT. The encoded protein is CASKGGETEAFF.

The V and J genes are TRBV20-1 and TRBJ2-1; 9 positions match TRBD1. Germline V gene data show CDR1 as DFQATT and CDR2 as SNEGSKA (reference sequence). V lost 5 bases, J lost 8 bases, and 7 bases stayed unmatched. This CDR3 region has 13 residues. Written as DNA, the CDR3 is TGCAGTGCTGGTCGACAGGGGGTTGATGAGCAGTTCTTC. The encoded protein is CSAGRQGVDEQFF.

A few counts support this clonotype. Sequence at one end of the junction differs from germline and may be a read error. The chain is built from TRBV12-5 and TRBJ2-1; 9 nucleotides align to TRBD2. The CDR3 sequence is 14 residues long. Germline V lookup: CDR1 LGHNT, CDR2 FRNRAP. In DNA, the CDR3 is TGTGCTAGTGGGCCATTAGCGGGAGCGGATGAGCGGTTCTTC. It codes for CASGPLAGADERFF.

V and J are TRBV10-3 and TRBJ1-1, with D unresolved. The CDR3 is 15 amino acids. CDR1 is ENHRY and CDR2 is SYGVKD in the germline V gene. V shed 2 bases and J shed 7 bases, with 17 bases lying between them. The CDR3: CAISETRVGGVEAFF. As DNA, the CDR3 is TGTGCCATCAGTGAGACTAGGGTGGGTGGAGTTGAAGCTTTCTTT.